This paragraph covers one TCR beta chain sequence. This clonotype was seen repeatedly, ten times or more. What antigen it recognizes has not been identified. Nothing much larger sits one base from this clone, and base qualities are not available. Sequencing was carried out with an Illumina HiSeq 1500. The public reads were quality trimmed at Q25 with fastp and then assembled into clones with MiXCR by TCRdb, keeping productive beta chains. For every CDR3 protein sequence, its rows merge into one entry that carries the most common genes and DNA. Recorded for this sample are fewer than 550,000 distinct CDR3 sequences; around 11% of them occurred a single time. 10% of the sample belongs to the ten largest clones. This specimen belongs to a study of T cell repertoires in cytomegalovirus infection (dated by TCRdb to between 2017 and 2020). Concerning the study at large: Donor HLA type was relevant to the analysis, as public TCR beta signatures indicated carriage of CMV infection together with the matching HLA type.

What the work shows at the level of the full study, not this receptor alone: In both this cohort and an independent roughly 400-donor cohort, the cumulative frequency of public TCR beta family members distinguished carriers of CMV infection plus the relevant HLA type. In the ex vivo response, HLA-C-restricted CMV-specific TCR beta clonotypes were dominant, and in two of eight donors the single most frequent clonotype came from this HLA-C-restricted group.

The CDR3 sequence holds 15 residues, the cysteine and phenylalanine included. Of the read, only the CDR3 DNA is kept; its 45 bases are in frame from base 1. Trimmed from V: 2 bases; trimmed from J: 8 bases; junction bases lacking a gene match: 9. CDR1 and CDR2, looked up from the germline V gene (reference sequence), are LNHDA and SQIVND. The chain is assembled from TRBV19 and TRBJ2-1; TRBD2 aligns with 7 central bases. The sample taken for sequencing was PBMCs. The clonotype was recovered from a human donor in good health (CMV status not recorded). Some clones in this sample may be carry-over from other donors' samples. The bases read TGTGCCAGTAGTATACCGGGGGGTCCGCGCGATGAGCAGTTCTTC. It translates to CASSIPGGPRDEQFF.